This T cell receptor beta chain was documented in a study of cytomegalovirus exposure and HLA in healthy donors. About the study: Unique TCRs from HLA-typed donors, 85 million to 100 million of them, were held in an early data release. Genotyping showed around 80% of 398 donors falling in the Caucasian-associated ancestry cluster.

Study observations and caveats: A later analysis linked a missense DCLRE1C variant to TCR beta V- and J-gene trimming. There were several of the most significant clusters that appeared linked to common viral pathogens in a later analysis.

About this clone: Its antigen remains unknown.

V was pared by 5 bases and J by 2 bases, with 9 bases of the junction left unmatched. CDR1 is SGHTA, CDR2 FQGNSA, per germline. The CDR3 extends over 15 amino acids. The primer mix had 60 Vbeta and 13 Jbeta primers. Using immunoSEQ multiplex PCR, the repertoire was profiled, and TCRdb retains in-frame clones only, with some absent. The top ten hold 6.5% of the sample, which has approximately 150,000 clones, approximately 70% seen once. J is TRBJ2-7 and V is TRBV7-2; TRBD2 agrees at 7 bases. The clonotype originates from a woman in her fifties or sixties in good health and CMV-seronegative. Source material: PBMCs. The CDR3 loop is CASSLPRGVTYEQYF. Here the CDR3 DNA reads TGTGCCAGCAGCCTACCCCGGGGGGTAACCTACGAGCAGTACTTC.